A selection of T cell receptor beta chains follows, all from one sample in a study of blood T cells in healthy people across ages. From the 5' RACE reads, TCRdb called clonotypes with MiXCR, one entry per CDR3 protein. The table records about 2 million distinct CDR3 sequences, just under 50% of them present only once. The material sequenced was blood. The receptors were gathered from a woman between 40 and 55 years old in good health. Each CDR3 is given with its conserved first and last residue. A D gene is named only where the DNA matches it firmly. Clone size is stated in some rows and not others, as once, few, many or a class when expanded.

d_gene	v_gene	j_gene	abundance	CDR3nt	CDR3aa
.	TRBV15	TRBJ2-5	.	TGTGCCACCAGCAGAGACCTCCCCGGTACACATCTAGAGACCCAGTACTTC	CATSRDLPGTHLETQYF
TRBD2	TRBV20-1	TRBJ2-5	.	TGCAGTGCTAGAGACCCGACTAGCGGGGGGGAGACCCAGTACTTC	CSARDPTSGGETQYF
.	TRBV6-2/TRBV6-3	TRBJ1-2	few	TGTGCCAGCAGTTGCCCAAGACTCCATCACACCTTC	CASSCPRLHHTF
.	TRBV6-2/TRBV6-3	TRBJ1-2	.	TGTGCCAGCAGATTAGAGGGCCGGACAAACTATGGCTACACCTTC	CASRLEGRTNYGYTF
.	TRBV6-5	TRBJ1-2	few	TGTGCCAGCAGTCACAGAACAGAGAACTATGGCTACACCTTC	CASSHRTENYGYTF
.	TRBV7-2	TRBJ1-6	.	TGTGCCAGCAGCTTAGTTTCCTCTTTGCCCAATTCACCCCTCCACTTT	CASSLVSSLPNSPLHF
TRBD1	TRBV7-9	TRBJ1-2	.	TGTGCCAGCAGCTCCGGGCAGGGGGCCTTCTATGGCTACACCTTC	CASSSGQGAFYGYTF
TRBD1	TRBV7-8	TRBJ2-5	.	TGTGCCAGCAGCTTAGACCCCCTCCGGGACAGGGATCCACAAGAGACCCAGTACTTC	CASSLDPLRDRDPQETQYF
.	TRBV4-3	TRBJ2-1	few	TGCGCCAGCAGCCAACTAAATCTGGGGGAAAACAATGAGCAGTTCTTC	CASSQLNLGENNEQFF
TRBD1	TRBV5-1	TRBJ2-5	.	TGCGCCACCAGACAGGGACAGGGGAACAATGAGCAGTACTTC	CATRQGQGNNEQYF
.	TRBV5-1	TRBJ1-2	.	TGCGCCAGCAGCCCTTACGTCGGGAGTGACTATGGCTACACCTTC	CASSPYVGSDYGYTF
.	TRBV20-1	TRBJ2-6	.	TGCAGTGCTAGAACCGGGTTGGCCAACGTCCTGACTTTC	CSARTGLANVLTF
.	TRBV13	TRBJ2-7	once	TGTGCCAGCAGCGGATGGGACCGCTCCTACGAGCAGTACTTC	CASSGWDRSYEQYF
.	TRBV20-1	TRBJ2-3	.	TGCAGTACTAGAGCAGTACGGGGGCCCACAGATACGCAGTATTTT	CSTRAVRGPTDTQYF
TRBD2	TRBV20-1	TRBJ2-5	.	TGCAGTGCTCTCGACCCTTTGAGGACTAGCGGGCAACAAGAGACCCAGTACTTC	CSALDPLRTSGQQETQYF
.	TRBV20-1	TRBJ2-3	many	TGCAGTGCTAGATTGGCTAGCACAGATACGCAGTATTTT	CSARLASTDTQYF
.	TRBV20-1	TRBJ2-1	.	TGCAGTGCTACTGACCCGGGGACCAGCTCCTACAATGGGCAGTTCTTC	CSATDPGTSSYNGQFF
TRBD1	TRBV6-2/TRBV6-3	TRBJ2-5	.	TGTGCCAGCAGTTACCAGACAGGGGCAGAGACCCAGTACTTC	CASSYQTGAETQYF
.	TRBV27	TRBJ2-5	.	TGTGCCAGACCCTCTACGGCGGTGTACCAAGAGACCCAGTACTTC	CARPSTAVYQETQYF